Each of the 25 T cell receptor beta chains below was sequenced from the same sample in a study of somatic mutations in cytotoxic T cells in rheumatoid arthritis. Libraries were prepared by immunoSEQ multiplex PCR; TCRdb keeps only in-frame clonotypes and omits some of them. In the table there are approximately 15,000 clones, about 83% of which are singletons. The sequenced sample was CD8+ T cells sorted from blood. The source of these receptors is an adult with rheumatoid arthritis.

The rearrangement uses TRBV10-1 and TRBJ2-3; D is uncertain. The V and J ends lost 7 bases and 6 bases respectively, with 14 bases between them. CDR3 size: 13 residues. CDR1 is WNHNN and CDR2 is SYGVQD in the germline V gene (reference sequence). CDR3 DNA: TGCGCCAGCACATCCGATGGAGCGGATACGCAGTATTTT. As protein: CASTSDGADTQYF.

J is TRBJ1-1 and V is TRBV4-2; tentative D call: TRBD1 (6 bases). The V and J ends lost 0 bases and 6 bases respectively, with 17 bases between them. The CDR3 loop spans 16 amino acids. The V gene's germline CDR1 is LGHNA and CDR2 YNFKEQ. The CDR3 here is CASSQEGATGAAEAFF. The DNA of the CDR3 is TGTGCCAGCAGCCAAGAGGGAGCGACAGGCGCGGCTGAAGCTTTCTTT.

V gene TRBV29-1 combines with J gene TRBJ2-7; 14 bases are a match to TRBD2. The germline V gene has CDR1 SQVTM and CDR2 ANQGSEA. The CDR3 consists of 15 residues. V lost 7 bases and J lost 2; bases outside the gene matches: 7. The CDR3 DNA reads as TGCAGCGCCCGGACTAGCGGGAGGCCTACCTACGAGCAGTACTTC. Translating it yields CSARTSGRPTYEQYF.

The chain has TRBV7-8 and TRBJ2-7; D is unclear. From germline, CDR1 is SGHVS and CDR2 FQNEAQ. This CDR3 is 12 amino acids long. V was clipped by 0 bases and J by 4 bases, with 4 bases between them. This CDR3 reads CASSLATYEQYF. CDR3 DNA sequence: TGTGCCAGCAGCTTAGCTACGTACGAGCAGTACTTC.

The chain combines TRBV30 with TRBJ2-5; D not resolved. Per the germline V gene, CDR1 is GTSNPN and CDR2 is SVGIG (reference sequence). V was pared by 6 bases and J by 3 bases, with 11 bases between. The CDR3 has 12 residues. The CDR3 loop reads CACGPNKETQYF. In DNA form, the CDR3 reads TGTGCCTGCGGACCGAATAAAGAGACCCAGTACTTC.

The chain links TRBV11-2 to TRBJ1-4; 8 bases align to TRBD1. The germline gives CDR1 SGHAT, CDR2 FQNNGV. The CDR3 is 15 residues long. With 5 bases clipped from V and 8 bases from J, the junction kept 10 bases outside the gene matches. CDR3 loop: CASSPTTGELEKLFF. CDR3 in DNA: TGTGCCAGCAGCCCTACGACAGGGGAGTTGGAAAAACTGTTTTTT.

This clone was found a few times. The V call is TRBV7-9, the J call TRBJ2-1, with D unclear. V dropped 5 bases and J dropped 0 bases, with 11 bases sitting between them. From germline, CDR1 is SEHNR and CDR2 FQNEAQ (reference sequence). The CDR3 totals 15 residues. CDR3 in DNA: TGTGCCAGCAGCCAAAACAAACTCTCCTACAATGAGCAGTTCTTC. Protein: CASSQNKLSYNEQFF.

V is TRBV9 and J is TRBJ2-3, with D perhaps TRBD1 or TRBD2 (5 bases each). There are 15 residues in the CDR3. With 3 bases removed from V and 4 bases from J, the gap between germline ends came to 15 bases. Germline V gives CDR1 SGDLS, CDR2 YYNGEE. CDR3 DNA sequence: TGTGCCAGCAGCGAGCAGGGTTTGGGGGCAGATACGCAGTATTTT. It encodes CASSEQGLGADTQYF.

There are a few counts of this clone. This rearrangement joins TRBV7-8 to TRBJ2-7; 14 bases map to TRBD2. J gave up 2 bases and V 5 bases, and 8 bases lay outside the gene matches. CDR1 SGHVS and CDR2 FQNEAQ come from the germline V gene. The CDR3 sequence is 17 residues long. The CDR3 loop reads CASSRGLAGGGPYEQYF. The CDR3 nucleotides are TGTGCCAGCAGCCGCGGACTAGCGGGAGGCGGTCCCTACGAGCAGTACTTC.

This clone was detected a few times. This chain links TRBV6-4 with TRBJ2-2; D call uncertain. V lost 3 bases and J 4 bases, leaving 6 bases between the germline ends. This CDR3 has 13 residues. Germline-derived CDR1 and CDR2 are MRHNA and SNTAGT. CDR3 sequence: CASSEATTGELFF. The CDR3, as DNA: TGTGCCAGCAGTGAAGCCACCACCGGGGAGCTGTTTTTT.

V and J are TRBV9 and TRBJ1-2; a weak D match, TRBD1 (5 bases). Germline values: CDR1 SGDLS, CDR2 YYNGEE. V gave up 2 bases and J gave up 7 bases, with 15 bases separating them. This CDR3 contains 14 residues. The DNA of the CDR3 is TGTGCCAGCAGCGTTTTGGAGGGGCTCGGTGGCTACACCTTC. This sequence encodes CASSVLEGLGGYTF.

This clone was detected a few times. The chain links TRBV7-9 to TRBJ1-5; 7 positions match TRBD1. J gave up 4 bases and V 5 bases, and 5 bases lay outside the gene matches. Germline V gene data show CDR1 as SEHNR and CDR2 as FQNEAQ (reference sequence). The CDR3 is made up of 14 amino acids. CDR3 loop: CASSRGTANQPQHF. In nucleotides, the CDR3 is TGTGCCAGCAGCCGGGGGACAGCTAATCAGCCCCAGCATTTT.

V is TRBV7-9 and J is TRBJ2-5; 9 bases agree with TRBD1. This CDR3 region has 16 residues. V lost 4 bases to trimming and J lost 2 bases; unmatched junction nucleotides: 8. The V gene's germline CDR1 is SEHNR and CDR2 FQNEAQ (reference sequence). The CDR3 DNA follows: TGTGCCAGCAGCTCCCTCATGGACAGGGGACAAGAGACCCAGTACTTC. Its protein is CASSSLMDRGQETQYF.

The CDR3 coding sequence is TGTGCCAGCAGTTTGGGACAGGGGGTTTCGGGCTACAATGAGCAGTTCTTC. Amino acid sequence: CASSLGQGVSGYNEQFF. The rearrangement links TRBV7-9 to TRBJ2-1, with 11 positions matching TRBD1. The CDR3 consists of 17 residues. Trimming at V came to 6 bases and at J to 3 bases, leaving 10 bases not matched to a gene. CDR1 and CDR2 from the germline V gene are SEHNR and FQNEAQ (reference sequence).

The CDR3 loop reads CASSHSAGTPYNEQFF. For the CDR3, the DNA is TGTGCCAGCAGTCATTCAGCCGGGACTCCCTACAATGAGCAGTTCTTC. V and J are TRBV7-6 and TRBJ2-1; maybe TRBD2 (6 bases). CDR3 length equals 16 residues. The ends were cut back, 6 bases at V and 2 bases at J, with 17 bases in the middle. Germline values: CDR1 SGHVS, CDR2 FNYEAQ.

The chain recombines TRBV9 with TRBJ2-5; D is undetermined. Trimming took off 3 bases at V and 5 bases at J, with 11 bases between the two ends. Germline assignment: CDR1 SGDLS and CDR2 YYNGEE. The CDR3 has 13 amino acids. The CDR3 DNA follows: TGTGCCAGCAGCGGGCCATTCGACGAGACCCAGTACTTC. Its translation: CASSGPFDETQYF. Supplemented by reference TRBV9 and TRBJ2-5, the full variable domain reads DSGVTQTPKHLITATGQRVTLRCSPRSGDLSVYWYQQSLDQGLQFLIQYYNGEERAKGNILERFSAQQFPDLHSELNLSSLELGDSALYFCASSGPFDETQYFGPGTRLLVL.

A single count supports this clone. The V and J genes are TRBV16 and TRBJ2-1; D is unclear. Trimming stripped 4 bases from V and 8 bases from J, with 18 bases between. The germline V gene has CDR1 KGHSY and CDR2 FQNENV. The CDR3 length is 15 residues. The CDR3 coding sequence is TGTGCCAGCAGCCTACGGCCCCCCGTAGGCGATGAGCAGTTCTTC. Protein product: CASSLRPPVGDEQFF.

The CDR3 region has the DNA TGTGCCAGCAGCTTACGGTGGGGGTTTAGCACAGATACGCAGTATTTT. This codes for CASSLRWGFSTDTQYF. This chain connects TRBV11-1 to TRBJ2-3; D may correspond to TRBD1 or TRBD2 (5 bases each). The CDR3 runs to 16 residues. Germline V gene lookup returns CDR1 SGHAT and CDR2 FQDESV (reference sequence). The V and J ends lost 2 bases and 0 bases respectively, with 12 bases between them.

J is TRBJ2-1 and V is TRBV11-3; D not certain. The germline gives CDR1 SGHNT, CDR2 YENEEA. Trimming left V 2 bases short and J 4 bases short, with 6 bases between. The CDR3 extends over 13 amino acids. The CDR3 DNA reads TGTGCCAGCAGCTTACGGCTTTACAATGAGCAGTTCTTC. Protein: CASSLRLYNEQFF.

The CDR3 coding sequence is TGTGCCAGCAGCTTGGTTACAGGGAGCGCGGAGCTGTTTTTT. It translates to CASSLVTGSAELFF. This chain links TRBV5-4 with TRBJ2-2; maybe TRBD1 (6 bases). The CDR3 extends over 14 amino acids. Germline CDR1 SGHNT, CDR2 YYREEE (reference sequence). V was pared by 0 bases and J by 10 bases, with 13 bases between.

The chain has TRBV11-3 and TRBJ2-7, with TRBD2 matching 10 bases. Germline CDR1 SGHNT, CDR2 YENEEA. V dropped 5 bases and J dropped 7; count of bases not matched to a gene: 8. The CDR3 runs 14 residues. CDR3 sequence: CASSLRAGGREQYF. The DNA for the CDR3 is TGTGCCAGCAGCCTCAGAGCGGGAGGGAGGGAGCAGTACTTC.

This clone was observed once. One junction end does not reproduce the germline sequence, and a read error may be involved. The J gene is TRBJ2-7, the V gene TRBV4-1; 13 bases fit TRBD2. The CDR3 is 16 residues long. Germline CDR1 and CDR2: MGHRA and YSYEKL. The CDR3 loop is CASSQVLGTSGDWQHF. The CDR3 DNA reads as TGCGCCAGCAGCCAAGTACTCGGGACTAGCGGGGATTGGCAGCACTTC.

J is TRBJ2-2 and V is TRBV5-1; 7 bases align to TRBD2. The V and J ends lost 4 bases and 5 bases, in that order; junction bases with no gene match: 5. The length of the CDR3 is 14 residues. Per the germline V gene, CDR1 is SGHRS and CDR2 is YFSETQ. CDR3 in amino acids: CASSGRGSTGELFF. In DNA, the CDR3 is TGCGCCAGCAGCGGGCGCGGGAGTACCGGGGAGCTGTTTTTT.

The chain uses TRBV9 and TRBJ2-3, with D tentatively TRBD2 (5 bases). The CDR3 contains 16 residues. Germline V gene lookup returns CDR1 SGDLS and CDR2 YYNGEE. Trimming stripped 4 bases from V and 1 base from J, with 16 bases between. The CDR3 region is CASSRGRQTRTDTQYF. For the CDR3, the DNA is TGTGCCAGCAGCCGGGGTCGCCAGACCCGCACAGATACGCAGTATTTT. Full variable domain (rest looked up from reference TRBV9 and TRBJ2-3): DSGVTQTPKHLITATGQRVTLRCSPRSGDLSVYWYQQSLDQGLQFLIQYYNGEERAKGNILERFSAQQFPDLHSELNLSSLELGDSALYFCASSRGRQTRTDTQYFGPGTRLTVL.

The J gene is TRBJ1-1, the V gene TRBV27; TRBD1 might be the D (5 bases). This CDR3 has 16 residues. V gave up 5 bases and J gave up 0 bases, with 16 bases separating them. CDR1 and CDR2 from the germline V gene are MNHEY and SMNVEV (reference sequence). This CDR3 reads CASSLSGANLNTEAFF. CDR3 nucleotide sequence: TGTGCCAGCAGTCTTAGTGGGGCAAATCTGAACACTGAAGCTTTCTTT.